These 14 T cell receptor beta chains share one sample of origin, sequenced in a study of shared clonotypes between healthy human individuals. Sequencing was performed with immunoSEQ multiplex PCR; in TCRdb, only in-frame clones are kept and a portion is missing. The sample has roughly 2.2 million clones; 85% to 95% are singletons. The sequenced sample consisted of naive CD4+ T cells from PBMCs. The subset is: CD45RA+ positively selected. Receptor source: a man in his late teens or twenties in good health. Some clones in this sample may be carry-over from other donors' samples.

The chain couples TRBV7-2 to TRBJ1-1; possible D gene TRBD1, 5 bases. V was cut by 5 bases and J by 5 bases, with 18 bases left in between. This CDR3 contains 15 residues. Per germline, CDR1 SGHTA and CDR2 FQGNSA. The CDR3 loop is CASSPRQTARTEAFF. The CDR3 DNA sequence: TGTGCCAGCAGCCCGAGACAGACGGCGAGGACTGAAGCTTTCTTT. The variable domain in full, with the rest retrieved from reference TRBV7-2 and TRBJ1-1, is GAGVSQSPSNKVTEKGKDVELRCDPISGHTALYWYRQSLGQGLEFLIYFQGNSAPDKSGLPSDRFSAERTGGSVSTLTIQRTQQEDSAVYLCASSPRQTARTEAFFGQGTRLTVV.

J is TRBJ2-1 and V is TRBV18, with TRBD2 identical over 10 bases. CDR3 length equals 17 residues. In germline, CDR1 is KGHSH, CDR2 LQKENI. The V segment lost 0 bases and the J segment 7 bases; nucleotides outside the gene matches: 9. CDR3 nucleotide sequence: TGTGCCAGCTCACCACCTGGGGGGCTAGCGGGAGTAAATGAGCAGTTCTTC. It translates to CASSPPGGLAGVNEQFF.

The gene calls are TRBV29-1 and TRBJ1-2, with 10 bases lining up with TRBD1. Germline values: CDR1 SQVTM, CDR2 ANQGSEA. The CDR3 runs to 14 residues. Unmatched junction bases numbered 9, after V lost 5 bases and J lost 6 bases. CDR3 sequence: CSVHYSGTGDGYTF. In nucleotides, the CDR3 is TGCAGCGTTCATTATTCCGGGACAGGGGATGGCTACACCTTC.

This clone has only a few counts. The chain joins TRBV27 to TRBJ1-1, with unresolved D. The germline V gene has CDR1 MNHEY and CDR2 SMNVEV (reference sequence). The CDR3 is 14 amino acids. V was pared by 6 bases and J by 0 bases, with 11 bases between. The CDR3 is CASSPWRLNTEAFF. The CDR3 nucleotides are TGTGCCAGCAGCCCCTGGCGCCTGAACACTGAAGCTTTCTTT.

V usage is TRBV18 and J usage is TRBJ1-2; D gene uncertain. Trimming left V 3 bases short and J 8 bases short, with 16 bases between. In germline, CDR1 is KGHSH, CDR2 LQKENI. CDR3 length: 14 residues. The DNA of the CDR3 is TGTGCCAGCTCACCGGCTCCCGTAGCGCTGGGCTACACCTTC. It specifies CASSPAPVALGYTF.

The V gene is TRBV7-9, the J gene TRBJ2-5; a weak D match, TRBD1 (5 bases). The germline V gene has CDR1 SEHNR and CDR2 FQNEAQ (reference sequence). Deletions cut 1 base from V and 2 bases from J, with 8 bases between. The CDR3 has 14 residues. Here the CDR3 reads CASSLEGIQETQYF. Here the CDR3 DNA reads TGTGCCAGCAGCTTAGAGGGGATACAAGAGACCCAGTACTTC.

The V call is TRBV11-2, the J call TRBJ2-1, with 7 nucleotides matching TRBD2. J lost 0 bases, V lost 6 bases, and 8 bases had no gene match. The CDR3 totals 16 residues. In germline, CDR1 is SGHAT, CDR2 FQNNGV. The CDR3 DNA sequence: TGTGCCAGCAGACGTCTAGCGGCGAGCTCCTACAATGAGCAGTTCTTC. Its translation is CASRRLAASSYNEQFF.

This chain connects TRBV7-2 to TRBJ2-3; 14 positions agree with TRBD2. The CDR3 has 15 residues. The V and J ends lost 5 bases and 9 bases, in that order; junction bases with no gene match: 7. Germline-derived CDR1 and CDR2 are SGHTA and FQGNSA. CDR3 region: CASSAPGLAGDTQYF. CDR3 nucleotide sequence: TGTGCCAGCAGCGCTCCGGGACTAGCGGGAGACACGCAGTATTTT.

This clone came up once. The genes are TRBV15 and TRBJ1-2; TRBD1 matches at 8 bases. Germline assignment: CDR1 LNHNV and CDR2 YYDKDF (reference sequence). This CDR3 spans 13 amino acids. J gave up 11 bases and V 0 bases, and 5 bases lay outside the gene matches. CDR3 coding DNA: TGTGCCACCAGCAGAGATCAGGACAGGGAGTACACCTTC. This translates into CATSRDQDREYTF. The full variable domain, completed using reference TRBV15 and TRBJ1-2, is DAMVIQNPRYQVTQFGKPVTLSCSQTLNHNVMYWYQQKSSQAPKLLFHYYDKDFNNEADTPDNFQSRRPNTSFCFLDIRSPGLGDTAMYLCATSRDQDREYTFGSGTRLTVV.

Regarding this clone: Other DNA sequences in the sample encode the same CDR3. The chain couples TRBV28 to TRBJ2-7; D unclear. The CDR3 length is 13 residues. V lost 6 bases and J 3 bases, leaving 12 bases between the germline ends. Germline V gives CDR1 MDHEN, CDR2 SYDVKM. Here the CDR3 reads CASSSGIGYEQYF. CDR3 DNA sequence: TGTGCCAGCAGCAGTGGGATAGGCTACGAGCAGTACTTC.

As DNA, the CDR3 is TGCGCCAGCAGTGAGAGACAGGGGAGGTATGGCTACACCTTC. Its protein product is CASSERQGRYGYTF. The chain joins TRBV10-2 to TRBJ1-2, with TRBD1 identical over 8 bases. The ends lost 2 bases at V and 5 bases at J; junction bases unmatched: 4. CDR1 is WSHSY and CDR2 is SAAADI in the germline V gene. The CDR3 is 14 amino acids.

The V and J genes are TRBV27 and TRBJ2-7; 7 bases are shared with TRBD1. The CDR3 runs 14 residues. Germline V gene lookup returns CDR1 MNHEY and CDR2 SMNVEV (reference sequence). With 5 bases clipped from V and 2 bases from J, the junction kept 6 bases outside the gene matches. In DNA form, the CDR3 reads TGTGCCAGCAGTGCCTTCACAGGGGCCTACGAGCAGTACTTC. Translation: CASSAFTGAYEQYF.

The V gene is TRBV13, the J gene TRBJ2-7, with 11 bases identical to TRBD2. The CDR3 spans 15 residues. With 6 bases clipped from V and 4 bases from J, the junction kept 8 bases outside the gene matches. Germline V gene sequence: CDR1 PRHDT, CDR2 FYEKMQ (reference sequence). CDR3 in DNA: TGTGCCAGCAGGGAAAGGGGGACTAGCGGTTACGAGCAGTACTTC. It encodes CASRERGTSGYEQYF.

The gene calls are TRBV29-1 and TRBJ2-1; D is uncertain. Trimming removed 2 bases at V and 0 bases at J, with 8 bases between. There are 14 residues in the CDR3. The germline gives CDR1 SQVTM, CDR2 ANQGSEA. CDR3 sequence reads: CSVETRSSYNEQFF. The CDR3 nucleotides read TGCAGCGTTGAAACTCGCTCCTCCTACAATGAGCAGTTCTTC.